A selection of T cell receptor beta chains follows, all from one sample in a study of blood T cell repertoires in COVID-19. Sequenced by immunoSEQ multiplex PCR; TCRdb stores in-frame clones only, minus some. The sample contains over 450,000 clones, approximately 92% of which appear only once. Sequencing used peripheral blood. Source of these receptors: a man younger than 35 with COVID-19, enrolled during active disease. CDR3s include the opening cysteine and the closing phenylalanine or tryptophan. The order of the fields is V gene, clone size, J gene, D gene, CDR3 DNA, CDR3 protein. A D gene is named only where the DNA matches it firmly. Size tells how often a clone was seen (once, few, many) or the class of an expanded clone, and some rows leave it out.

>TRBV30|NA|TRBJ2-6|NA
TGTGCCTGGGAGGACAGCTCTGGGGCCAACGTCCTGACTTTC
CAWEDSSGANVLTF
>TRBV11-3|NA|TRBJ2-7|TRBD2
TGTGCCAGCAGCCCCCGACTAGCGGGAGGTGGCGAGCAGTACTTC
CASSPRLAGGGEQYF
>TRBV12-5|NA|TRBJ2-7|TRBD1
TGTGCTAGTGGTTTGTTCCGACAGGGGGGCTACGAGCAGTACTTC
CASGLFRQGGYEQYF
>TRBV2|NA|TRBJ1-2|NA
TGTGCCAAACGGGATTTAGACCGAAAAGAGGATGGCTACACCTTC
CAKRDLDRKEDGYTF
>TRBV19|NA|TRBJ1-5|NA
TGTGCCAGTAGTATAGGACAGATCAATCAGCCCCAGCATTTT
CASSIGQINQPQHF
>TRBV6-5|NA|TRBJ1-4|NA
TGTGCCAGCAAGGGGCACGAAAAACTGTTTTTT
CASKGHEKLFF
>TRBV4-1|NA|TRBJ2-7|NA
TGCGCCAGCAGCCGCCGCATAGGGACTCACGAGCAGTACTTC
CASSRRIGTHEQYF
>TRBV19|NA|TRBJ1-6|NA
TGTGCCAGTAGTATAGCCGGGACATTCCATTCACCCCTCCACTTT
CASSIAGTFHSPLHF
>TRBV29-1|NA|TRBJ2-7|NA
TGCAGCGTCATTAGACAGTCTTTGGGGGAGCAGTACTTC
CSVIRQSLGEQYF
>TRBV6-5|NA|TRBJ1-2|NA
TGTGCCAGCAGTATTGGAACAGCTAACTATGGCTACACCTTC
CASSIGTANYGYTF
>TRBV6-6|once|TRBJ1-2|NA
TGTGCCAGCAGTTATAGTGCCCCCTATGGCTACACCTTC
CASSYSAPYGYTF
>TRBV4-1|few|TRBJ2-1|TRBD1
TGCGCCAGCAGCCGATCACAGGGGGCTGATGAGCAGTTCTTC
CASSRSQGADEQFF
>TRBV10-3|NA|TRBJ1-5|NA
TGTGCCATCAGTGAGGAGGTAATTCAGCCCCAGCATTTT
CAISEEVIQPQHF
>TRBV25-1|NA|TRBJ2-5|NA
TGTGCCAGCAGTGACATTAGGGGTTTAGGAGAGACCCAGTACTTC
CASSDIRGLGETQYF
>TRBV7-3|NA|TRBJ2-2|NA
TGTGCCAGCAGCTTAGCTCGGGGGAGCGGGGAGCTGTTTTTT
CASSLARGSGELFF
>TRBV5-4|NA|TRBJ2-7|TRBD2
TGTGCCAGCAGCTTATCGCGGGAGGTTGGGGAGCAGTACTTC
CASSLSREVGEQYF
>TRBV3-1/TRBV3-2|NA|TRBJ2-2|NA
TGTGCCAGCAGCCAAGTAGGGGGGGCCGGCACCGGGGAGCTGTTTTTT
CASSQVGGAGTGELFF
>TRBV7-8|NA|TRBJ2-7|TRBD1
TGTGCCAGCAGCCCGCATACGGACAGGGATACCGAGAAGTACTTC
CASSPHTDRDTEKYF
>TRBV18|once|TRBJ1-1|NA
TGTGCCAGCTCACCATCACAGGGTTCTACTGAAGCTTTCTTT
CASSPSQGSTEAFF
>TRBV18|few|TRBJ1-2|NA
TGTGCCAGCTCACTTGGAGAAAGGGGCGTGGATGGCTACACCTTC
CASSLGERGVDGYTF
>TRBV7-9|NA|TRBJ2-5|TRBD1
TGTGCCAGCAAGTCTTGGGACAGCCAAGAGACCCAGTACTTC
CASKSWDSQETQYF
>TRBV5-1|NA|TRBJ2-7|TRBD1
TGCGCCAGCAAACAGGGGGTCTCCTACGAGCAGTACTTC
CASKQGVSYEQYF
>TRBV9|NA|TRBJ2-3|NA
TGTGCCAGCAGCGTAGATTTAGCTACGGATACGCAGTATTTT
CASSVDLATDTQYF
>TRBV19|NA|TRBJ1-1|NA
TGTGCCAGTAGTGCCAACTGGGGAGTGAACACTGAAGCTTTCTTT
CASSANWGVNTEAFF
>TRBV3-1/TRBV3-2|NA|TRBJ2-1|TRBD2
TGTGCCAGCAGCCCGTCTAGCGGGGCCTACAATGAGCAGTTCTTC
CASSPSSGAYNEQFF
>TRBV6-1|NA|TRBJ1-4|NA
TGTGCCAGCAGTGACCGAGGGAATAATGAAAAACTGTTTTTT
CASSDRGNNEKLFF
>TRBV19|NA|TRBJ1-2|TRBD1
TGTGCCAGTAGTTCAACAGGGGATGGCTACACCTTC
CASSSTGDGYTF
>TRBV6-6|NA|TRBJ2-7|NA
TGTGCCAGCAGTTACTCGGGGGGTTCCTACGAGCAGTACTTC
CASSYSGGSYEQYF
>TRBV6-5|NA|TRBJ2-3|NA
TGTGCCAGCCGGGGTATCCTCGGCACAGATACGCAGTATTTT
CASRGILGTDTQYF
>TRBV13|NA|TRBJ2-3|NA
TGTGCCAGCAGCCCCCGGCCAGGGGGCACAGATACGCAGTATTTT
CASSPRPGGTDTQYF
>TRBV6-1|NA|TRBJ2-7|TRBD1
TGTGCCAGCAGTGAAGTTGCAGGGGGCCACCTAAACTACGAGCAGTACTTC
CASSEVAGGHLNYEQYF